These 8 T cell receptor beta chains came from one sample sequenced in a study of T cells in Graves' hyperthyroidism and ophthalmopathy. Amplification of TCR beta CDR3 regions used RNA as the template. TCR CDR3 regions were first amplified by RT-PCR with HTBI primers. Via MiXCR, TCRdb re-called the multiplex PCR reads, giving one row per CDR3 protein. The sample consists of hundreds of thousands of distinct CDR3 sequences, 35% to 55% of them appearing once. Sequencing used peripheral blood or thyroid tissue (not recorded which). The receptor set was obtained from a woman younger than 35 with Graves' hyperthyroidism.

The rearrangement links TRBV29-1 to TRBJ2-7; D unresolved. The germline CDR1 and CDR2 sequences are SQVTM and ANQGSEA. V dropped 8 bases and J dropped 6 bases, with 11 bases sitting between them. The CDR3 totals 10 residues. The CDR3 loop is CSSRSLEQYF. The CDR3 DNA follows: TGCAGCTCGCGCAGTCTCGAGCAGTACTTC.

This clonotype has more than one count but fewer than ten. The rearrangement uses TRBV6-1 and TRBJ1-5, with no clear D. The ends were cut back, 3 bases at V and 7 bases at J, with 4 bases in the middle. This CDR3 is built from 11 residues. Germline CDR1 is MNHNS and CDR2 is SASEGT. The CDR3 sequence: CASSEWQPQHF. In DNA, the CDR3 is TGTGCCAGCAGTGAGTGGCAGCCCCAGCATTTT.

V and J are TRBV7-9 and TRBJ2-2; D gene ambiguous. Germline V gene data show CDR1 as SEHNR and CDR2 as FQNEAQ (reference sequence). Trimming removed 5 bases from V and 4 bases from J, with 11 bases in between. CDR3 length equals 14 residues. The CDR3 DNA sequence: TGTGCCAGCAGCCAAGATAAGGTCACCGGGGAGCTGTTTTTT. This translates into CASSQDKVTGELFF.

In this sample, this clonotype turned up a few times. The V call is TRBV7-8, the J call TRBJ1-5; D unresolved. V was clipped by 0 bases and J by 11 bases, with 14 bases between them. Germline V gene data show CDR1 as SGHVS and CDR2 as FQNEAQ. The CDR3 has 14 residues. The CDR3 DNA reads TGTGCCAGCAGCTTAGCAGGGCCTCCCAGAACCCAGCATTTT. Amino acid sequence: CASSLAGPPRTQHF.

CDR3 loop: CASNTDRLSYEQYF. The CDR3 DNA reads TGCGCCAGCAACACGGACAGACTCTCCTACGAGCAGTACTTC. This chain uses TRBV5-1 with TRBJ2-7; D may be TRBD1 (6 bases). The CDR3 extends over 14 amino acids. Looked up from germline, CDR1 is SGHRS and CDR2 is YFSETQ. The V end lost 6 bases, the J end lost 0 bases, and 13 bases lay between the germline ends.

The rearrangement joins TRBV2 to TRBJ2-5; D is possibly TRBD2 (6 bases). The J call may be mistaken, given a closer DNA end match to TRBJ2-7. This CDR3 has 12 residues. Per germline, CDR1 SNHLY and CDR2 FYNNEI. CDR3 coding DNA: TGTGCCACTTCCGGGACTGGCTACGAGCAGTACTTC. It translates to CATSGTGYEQYF.

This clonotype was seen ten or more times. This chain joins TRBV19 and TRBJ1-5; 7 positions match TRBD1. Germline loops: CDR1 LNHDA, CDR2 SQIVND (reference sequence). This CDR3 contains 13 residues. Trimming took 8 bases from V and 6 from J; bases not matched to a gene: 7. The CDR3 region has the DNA TGTGCCAGTGGGAGACAGGGACCTCAGCCCCAGCATTTT. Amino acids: CASGRQGPQPQHF.

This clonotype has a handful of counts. The CDR3 protein is CASSEDFSGANVLTF. DNA of the CDR3: TGTGCCAGCAGTGAAGACTTCTCTGGGGCCAACGTCCTGACTTTC. The V call is TRBV6-1, the J call TRBJ2-6; unclear D gene. Trimming cost V 1 base and J 0 bases, with 4 bases left between them. From germline, CDR1 is MNHNS and CDR2 SASEGT. CDR3 length: 15 residues.